This TCR beta chain was sequenced for a study of blood T cells in healthy people across ages. This clonotype was detected only a few times. CDR1 and CDR2 from the germline V gene are SGHRS and YFSETQ. The CDR3 spans 15 residues. V shed 1 base and J 14 bases; nucleotides not matched to a gene: 16. Primers used in a second PCR of about 6 to 11 cycles were a sample-barcoded 5' primer and a J-beta primer mix. TCRdb processed the 5' RACE reads anew with MiXCR; each CDR3 protein has one entry. Here the sample spans around 750,000 distinct CDR3 sequences, around half being singletons. The gene calls are TRBV5-1 and TRBJ2-3, with 7 bases aligning to TRBD2. Sequenced material: blood. The origin of this receptor is a man older than 75 in good health. CDR3 residues: CASSLFAGAARYAYF. The CDR3 DNA sequence: TGCGCCAGCAGCTTGTTTGCGGGAGCGGCAAGATACGCGTATTTT. The entire variable domain, with the rest obtained from reference TRBV5-1 and TRBJ2-3, is as follows: KAGVTQTPRYLIKTRGQQVTLSCSPISGHRSVSWYQQTPGQGLQFLFEYFSETQRNKGNFPGRFSGRQFSNSRSEMNVSTLELGDSALYLCASSLFAGAARYAYFGPGTRLTVL.